This T cell receptor (beta chain) was profiled in a study of cytomegalovirus exposure and HLA in healthy donors. This table comes from immunoSEQ multiplex PCR, and its TCRdb copy is limited to in-frame clones, with some not included. The repertoire holds 110,000 to 150,000 clones, about 94% seen once, with 1.8% in the top ten. Trimming left V 8 bases short and J 1 base short, with 14 bases between. This CDR3 is 14 amino acids long. Germline-derived CDR1 and CDR2 are SQVTM and ANQGSEA. The clonotype originates from a man younger than 30 in good health and CMV-seropositive. The rearrangement links TRBV29-1 to TRBJ2-2; D is possibly TRBD1 (5 bases). Sequenced input: PBMCs. The DNA of the CDR3 is TGCAGCACCTCAGGGTTCGGGAACACCGGGGAGCTGTTTTTT. Protein sequence: CSTSGFGNTGELFF.